The next 30 T cell receptor beta chains were all read from a single sample in a study of cytomegalovirus exposure and HLA in healthy donors. Amplification used 60 Vbeta primers and 13 Jbeta primers. Using immunoSEQ multiplex PCR, the repertoire was profiled, and TCRdb retains in-frame clones only, with some absent. The table records over 150,000 clones, 84% of them present only once. The specimen sequenced was PBMCs. The receptors shown here come from a girl under 10 years old in good health and CMV-seropositive.

J is TRBJ2-7 and V is TRBV28; D possibly corresponds to TRBD1 (6 bases). This CDR3 comprises 15 residues. Germline lookup yields CDR1 MDHEN and CDR2 SYDVKM. Trimming removed 1 base from V and 0 bases from J, with 10 bases in between. Here the CDR3 reads CASSLYRAGSYEQYF. In DNA, the CDR3 is TGTGCCAGCAGTTTATACAGGGCAGGCTCCTACGAGCAGTACTTC.

V gene TRBV28 combines with J gene TRBJ1-5, with 7 bases fitting TRBD1. In germline, CDR1 is MDHEN, CDR2 SYDVKM. J lost 6 bases, V lost 6 bases, and 11 bases had no gene match. This CDR3 region has 15 residues. The CDR3 loop reads CASSPPRGVGQPQHF. The CDR3 DNA reads as TGTGCCAGCAGCCCCCCCAGGGGGGTAGGTCAGCCCCAGCATTTT.

This clone is a singleton in its sample. The CDR3 is CASSADYRAAAFF. In DNA, the CDR3 is TGTGCCAGCAGTGCTGATTACAGGGCCGCAGCTTTCTTT. V gene TRBV6-1 combines with J gene TRBJ1-1, with D perhaps TRBD1 (6 bases). Germline CDR1 reads MNHNS; CDR2 reads SASEGT. This CDR3 comprises 13 residues. Trimming took 4 bases from V and 10 from J, leaving 16 bases between them.

This clone occurred many times. The V and J genes are TRBV6-5 and TRBJ1-5; D is possibly TRBD1 (6 bases). Germline V gives CDR1 MNHEY, CDR2 SVGAGI. This CDR3 contains 14 residues. V dropped 5 bases and J dropped 5 bases, with 13 bases sitting between them. The CDR3 region has the DNA TGTGCCAGCAGTCCTCAGGGGACCTATCAGCCCCAGCATTTT. Translating it yields CASSPQGTYQPQHF.

J is TRBJ2-5 and V is TRBV6-5; D not certain. The last part of the DNA fits TRBJ2-7 better; the J call may be wrong. Per the germline V gene, CDR1 is MNHEY and CDR2 is SVGAGI. The CDR3 contains 13 residues. CDR3 sequence: CASSYSGFDEQYF. CDR3 DNA: TGTGCCAGCAGTTATTCCGGGTTCGACGAGCAGTACTTC.

V is TRBV5-6 and J is TRBJ2-5; D is uncertain. The better agreement between TRBJ2-7 and the DNA end casts doubt on the J call. Germline V gene lookup returns CDR1 SGHDT and CDR2 YYEEEE. This CDR3 has 12 residues. The CDR3 region has the DNA TGTGCCAGCAGCTTAAACTCCTACGAGCAGTACTTC. Its translation is CASSLNSYEQYF.

The chain recombines TRBV23-1 with TRBJ1-2, with D possibly being TRBD1 (5 bases). TRBV23-1 belongs to the ORF category, with a function that is uncertain. The V and J ends lost 3 bases and 4 bases respectively, with 15 bases between them. There are 15 residues in the CDR3. DNA of the CDR3: TGCGCCAGCAGTCATTACACAGGCACTACCTATGGCTACACCTTC. Protein: CASSHYTGTTYGYTF.

This clone was seen a handful of times. This rearrangement joins TRBV10-1 to TRBJ1-6; perhaps TRBD1 as D (6 bases). The V end lost 0 bases, the J end lost 7 bases, and 16 bases lay between the germline ends. The CDR3 consists of 17 residues. Germline CDR1 and CDR2: WNHNN and SYGVQD (reference sequence). CDR3 loop: CASSESSRGAWNSPLHF. The CDR3, as DNA: TGCGCCAGCAGTGAGTCGTCCAGGGGCGCATGGAATTCACCCCTCCACTTT.

The chain couples TRBV2 to TRBJ2-5; the D gene is possibly TRBD1 (5 bases). The CDR3 totals 13 residues. Germline-derived CDR1 and CDR2 are SNHLY and FYNNEI. V was trimmed by 2 bases and J by 2 bases, leaving 6 bases between them. CDR3 bases: TGTGCCAGCAGTGAAAAGGGGCAAGAGACCCAGTACTTC. Its protein is CASSEKGQETQYF. Full variable domain (outside the CDR3, taken from reference TRBV2 and TRBJ2-5): EPEVTQTPSHQVTQMGQEVILRCVPISNHLYFYWYRQILGQKVEFLVSFYNNEISEKSEIFDDQFSVERPDGSNFTLKIRSTKLEDSAMYFCASSEKGQETQYFGPGTRLLVL.

The chain recombines TRBV2 with TRBJ2-1; maybe TRBD2 (5 bases). Per the germline V gene, CDR1 is SNHLY and CDR2 is FYNNEI. The CDR3 is 15 amino acids. Trimming cost V 4 bases and J 6 bases, with 16 bases left between them. The CDR3 is CASSGGLKNPNEQFF. CDR3 nucleotides: TGTGCCAGCAGTGGAGGACTCAAAAACCCCAATGAGCAGTTCTTC.

This chain joins TRBV6-1 and TRBJ1-5; D gene ambiguous. The CDR3 is 14 amino acids. Germline lookup yields CDR1 MNHNS and CDR2 SASEGT. V was pared by 4 bases and J by 7 bases, with 14 bases between. The CDR3 reads CASSGSGIGQPQHF. In DNA form, the CDR3 reads TGTGCCAGCAGTGGTTCGGGTATTGGGCAGCCCCAGCATTTT.

The genes are TRBV7-9 and TRBJ2-5; TRBD2 matches at 13 bases. Losses at the gene ends were 8 bases for V and 5 bases for J; bases not matched to a gene: 11. CDR3 length equals 16 residues. Germline CDR1 is SEHNR and CDR2 is FQNEAQ (reference sequence). The CDR3: CASQSGLAGVRETQYF. The CDR3 nucleotides read TGTGCCAGCCAGTCCGGACTAGCGGGAGTAAGGGAGACCCAGTACTTC.

The rearrangement uses TRBV4-2 and TRBJ2-3; TRBD2 matches at 9 bases. Losses at the gene ends were 1 base for V and 1 base for J; bases not matched to a gene: 6. CDR3 size: 17 residues. Germline V gene lookup returns CDR1 LGHNA and CDR2 YNFKEQ. The CDR3 is CASSQGVSGSGTDTQYF. Written as DNA, the CDR3 is TGTGCCAGCAGCCAAGGGGTTAGCGGGAGCGGCACAGATACGCAGTATTTT.

This rearrangement joins TRBV7-2 to TRBJ1-5; 9 nucleotides match TRBD1. The germline V gene encodes CDR1 SGHTA and CDR2 FQGNSA. J was trimmed by 4 bases and V by 1 base; bases with no gene match: 5. The CDR3 length is 16 residues. CDR3 nucleotide sequence: TGTGCCAGCAGCTTAGGGACAGGGGCTGGGAATCAGCCCCAGCATTTT. It codes for CASSLGTGAGNQPQHF.

The chain uses TRBV9 and TRBJ2-1, with D maybe TRBD2 (6 bases). CDR3 length equals 13 residues. Germline V CDR1 and CDR2: SGDLS, YYNGEE. Trimming took off 3 bases at V and 7 bases at J, with 11 bases between the two ends. CDR3 sequence (DNA): TGTGCCAGCAGCGCGGGACTTGGAAATGAGCAGTTCTTC. The encoded protein is CASSAGLGNEQFF.

The J gene is TRBJ2-5, the V gene TRBV30; 7 bases fit TRBD1. J was trimmed by 5 bases and V by 5 bases; bases with no gene match: 14. Germline CDR1 is GTSNPN and CDR2 is SVGIG (reference sequence). This CDR3 region has 15 residues. The CDR3 sequence is CAWVGQTSTGETQYF. In DNA form, the CDR3 reads TGTGCCTGGGTGGGACAGACTTCAACCGGGGAGACCCAGTACTTC.

CDR3 residues: CASGDRENSPLHF. The CDR3 DNA is TGTGCCAGCGGGGACAGGGAAAATTCACCCCTCCACTTT. V is TRBV9 and J is TRBJ1-6; 9 bases match TRBD1. The trim removed 7 bases at V and 7 bases at J, leaving 3 bases unmatched. CDR3 length equals 13 residues. Germline CDR1 and CDR2: SGDLS and YYNGEE. The full variable domain, with the rest looked up from reference TRBV9 and TRBJ1-6, is DSGVTQTPKHLITATGQRVTLRCSPRSGDLSVYWYQQSLDQGLQFLIQYYNGEERAKGNILERFSAQQFPDLHSELNLSSLELGDSALYFCASGDRENSPLHFGNGTRLTVT.

The chain combines TRBV5-6 with TRBJ2-2, with 8 bases lining up with TRBD1. This CDR3 has 17 residues. Germline-derived CDR1 and CDR2 are SGHDT and YYEEEE. With V trimmed by 1 base and J by 6 bases, 11 bases remained unmatched. The CDR3 DNA reads as TGTGCCAGCAGCTTGCCTTTGCGCAGGGGGCGGTCCGGGGAGCTGTTTTTT. Amino acids: CASSLPLRRGRSGELFF.

This CDR3 reads CAWTAGDTQYF. CDR3 in DNA: TGTGCCTGGACCGCGGGGGATACGCAGTATTTT. The V call is TRBV30, the J call TRBJ2-3; maybe TRBD2 (6 bases). V lost 4 bases and J lost 6, with 8 bases in between. Germline lookup yields CDR1 GTSNPN and CDR2 SVGIG (reference sequence). The CDR3 runs 11 residues.

This rearrangement joins TRBV7-8 to TRBJ2-3; D gene ambiguous. Trimming cost V 5 bases and J 0 bases, with 12 bases left between them. The CDR3 consists of 15 residues. CDR1 is SGHVS, CDR2 FQNEAQ, per germline. In DNA form, the CDR3 reads TGTGCCAGCAGCCCCCACCGGGTGAGCACAGATACGCAGTATTTT. Encoded protein: CASSPHRVSTDTQYF.

The chain combines TRBV28 with TRBJ1-5, with D unclear. V was cut by 6 bases and J by 2 bases, with 17 bases left in between. This CDR3 comprises 16 residues. Germline V lookup: CDR1 MDHEN, CDR2 SYDVKM. The CDR3 loop reads CASSYPAGIGNQPQHF. CDR3 coding DNA: TGTGCCAGCAGCTACCCCGCGGGGATTGGCAATCAGCCCCAGCATTTT.

This clone has only one observation. This rearrangement joins TRBV5-1 to TRBJ1-4; 7 positions agree with TRBD1. CDR1 and CDR2 from the germline V gene are SGHRS and YFSETQ. The CDR3 has 16 amino acids. Trimming took 0 bases from V and 3 from J; bases not matched to a gene: 5. Written as DNA, the CDR3 is TGCGCCAGCAGCTTGGAGCCCGGGACAGCTAATGAAAAACTGTTTTTT. This encodes CASSLEPGTANEKLFF.

This rearrangement joins TRBV6-9 to TRBJ1-1; perhaps TRBD1 as D (6 bases). There are 17 residues in the CDR3. Trimming shortened V by 10 bases and J by 0 bases, and 24 bases separated the two germline ends. Germline CDR1 reads MNHGY; CDR2 reads SVAAGI. The CDR3 spells CATRRYLQTGMNTEAFF. The CDR3 DNA reads as TGTGCCACTCGGCGTTATTTACAGACAGGCATGAACACTGAAGCTTTCTTT.

The chain couples TRBV14 to TRBJ2-3; D might be TRBD2 (5 bases). The CDR3 spans 17 residues. Germline CDR1 reads SGHDN; CDR2 reads FVKESK. The ends were cut back, 0 bases at V and 2 bases at J, with 15 bases in the middle. The chain's CDR3 is CASSQDLGAVYTDTQYF. For the CDR3, the DNA is TGTGCCAGCAGCCAAGACTTAGGAGCGGTATACACAGATACGCAGTATTTT.

The chain joins TRBV6-5 to TRBJ2-7; D ambiguous. The V gene lost 0 bases and the J gene lost 3 bases, with 12 bases spanning the gap. The length of the CDR3 is 15 residues. The germline gives CDR1 MNHEY, CDR2 SVGAGI. The CDR3 DNA reads as TGTGCCAGCAGTTACTCGGTTGTGAGTAGCTACGAGCAGTACTTC. As protein: CASSYSVVSSYEQYF.

The chain carries TRBV9 and TRBJ2-2; 7 bases map to TRBD1. CDR3 length: 16 amino acids. The germline V gene has CDR1 SGDLS and CDR2 YYNGEE. Trimming removed 0 bases from V and 5 bases from J; junction bases left unmatched: 7. The CDR3 nucleotides are TGTGCCAGCAGCGTAGCTCTGCAGGGGGTTACCGGGGAGCTGTTTTTT. Translated, it gives CASSVALQGVTGELFF.

The genes are TRBV25-1 and TRBJ2-7, with unresolved D. Germline CDR1 MGHDK, CDR2 SYGVNS. Trimming pared 4 bases from V and 3 bases from J, leaving 4 bases between. This CDR3 region has 11 residues. The CDR3 region has the DNA TGTGCCAGCAGTGCCCTCTACGAGCAGTACTTC. It codes for CASSALYEQYF.

This sequence joins TRBV2 and TRBJ1-4; tentatively, D is TRBD1 (5 bases). V was pared by 6 bases and J by 7 bases, with 12 bases between. Looked up from germline, CDR1 is SNHLY and CDR2 is FYNNEI. The CDR3 is 13 amino acids. CDR3 in amino acids: CASSRDLAEKLFF. CDR3 bases: TGTGCCAGCAGCCGGGACTTAGCTGAAAAACTGTTTTTT.

The chain carries TRBV30 and TRBJ2-7; unclear D gene. CDR3 length: 14 amino acids. V lost 2 bases to trimming and J lost 2 bases, with 13 bases between them. The germline gives CDR1 GTSNPN, CDR2 SVGIG (reference sequence). The CDR3 DNA reads TGTGCCTGGAGTTCACACGACTGGACCTACGAGCAGTACTTC. Encoded protein: CAWSSHDWTYEQYF.

The genes are TRBV18 and TRBJ2-6, with D possibly matching TRBD1 (5 bases). Germline V gene sequence: CDR1 KGHSH, CDR2 LQKENI. V lost 5 bases to trimming and J lost 0 bases, with 14 bases between them. This CDR3 has 17 residues. The CDR3 region is CASSSVVGDSGANVLTF. In DNA, the CDR3 is TGTGCCAGCTCATCAGTTGTAGGGGACTCTGGGGCCAACGTCCTGACTTTC. Full variable domain (outside the CDR3, taken from reference TRBV18 and TRBJ2-6): NAGVMQNPRHLVRRRGQEARLRCSPMKGHSHVYWYRQLPEEGLKFMVYLQKENIIDESGMPKERFSAEFPKEGPSILRIQQVVRGDSAAYFCASSSVVGDSGANVLTFGAGSRLTVL.